Shown below are 19 T cell receptor beta chains from a single sample sequenced in a study of T cell responses to AZD1222 COVID-19 vaccine. The table came from immunoSEQ multiplex PCR; TCRdb's copy has only in-frame clones and leaves some out. The table records 110,000 to 150,000 clones, 85% to 90% of them present only once. Sequenced here: peripheral blood, sampled on day 0 of AZD1222 vaccination. Every receptor here comes from an adult in good health.

This chain links TRBV24-1 with TRBJ2-1; D is perhaps TRBD1 (5 bases). Germline V gives CDR1 KGHDR, CDR2 SFDVKD. This CDR3 is 13 amino acids long. Trimming left V 4 bases short and J 6 bases short, with 9 bases between. CDR3 sequence (DNA): TGTGCCACCAGTGAAACAGGAACCAATGAGCAGTTCTTC. It yields the protein CATSETGTNEQFF.

This chain connects TRBV3-1 (or the pseudogene TRBV3-2) to TRBJ2-2; 9 positions match TRBD2. Germline V CDR1 and CDR2: LGHDT, YNNKEL (reference sequence). V dropped 1 base and J dropped 5; count of bases not matched to a gene: 5. This CDR3 has 16 residues. The CDR3 coding sequence is TGTGCCAGCAGCCAAGGGCTAGCGGGAATGACCGGGGAGCTGTTTTTT. It specifies CASSQGLAGMTGELFF.

This clone was detected only a few times. The V gene is TRBV2, the J gene TRBJ1-5; perhaps TRBD1 as D (5 bases). Germline CDR1 and CDR2: SNHLY and FYNNEI. V dropped 4 bases and J dropped 9 bases, with 16 bases sitting between them. The CDR3 is 14 residues long. The CDR3 sequence: CASSVGQGARPQHF. The CDR3 DNA reads TGTGCCAGCAGTGTAGGTCAGGGCGCTCGGCCCCAGCATTTT.

This clone was recorded a few times. This chain joins TRBV16 and TRBJ2-1; maybe TRBD1 (5 bases). V gave up 0 bases and J gave up 8 bases, with 11 bases separating them. The CDR3 consists of 14 residues. CDR1 and CDR2 from the germline V gene are KGHSY and FQNENV. The CDR3 DNA reads as TGTGCCAGCAGCCAATCGGGGCAGGGCCATGAGCAGTTCTTC. Amino acid sequence: CASSQSGQGHEQFF. Variable domain in full (rest from reference TRBV16 and TRBJ2-1): GEEVAQTPKHLVRGEGQKAKLYCAPIKGHSYVFWYQQVLKNEFKFLISFQNENVFDETGMPKERFSAKCLPNSPCSLEIQATKLEDSAVYFCASSQSGQGHEQFFGPGTRLTVL.

The chain is built from TRBV25-1 and TRBJ1-6, with D maybe TRBD1 (5 bases). The germline gives CDR1 MGHDK, CDR2 SYGVNS. V was trimmed by 10 bases and J by 5 bases, leaving 15 bases between them. This CDR3 spans 14 amino acids. The DNA of the CDR3 is TGTGCCACCTCCAGGGCACCAGATAATTCACCCCTCCACTTT. Its protein product is CATSRAPDNSPLHF.

The rearrangement joins TRBV3-1 (or the pseudogene TRBV3-2) to TRBJ2-7; weak D call: TRBD2 (5 bases). The ends were cut back, 2 bases at V and 1 base at J, with 12 bases in the middle. This CDR3 comprises 15 residues. Looked up from germline, CDR1 is LGHDT and CDR2 is YNNKEL (reference sequence). This CDR3 reads CASSQRAEASYEQYF. The CDR3 coding sequence is TGTGCCAGCAGCCAACGTGCGGAGGCTTCCTACGAGCAGTACTTC.

The V call is TRBV29-1, the J call TRBJ2-1; 8 nucleotides line up with TRBD2. V lost 4 bases, J lost 4 bases, and 6 bases stayed unmatched. This CDR3 region has 14 residues. CDR1 and CDR2 from the germline V gene are SQVTM and ANQGSEA. CDR3 residues: CSVAPGGGYNEQFF. The CDR3 DNA reads as TGCAGCGTTGCCCCGGGGGGGGGTTACAATGAGCAGTTCTTC.

This clone showed up just once. The J gene is TRBJ1-1, the V gene TRBV18; TRBD1 is a possible D gene (5 bases). This CDR3 contains 13 residues. Trimming stripped 6 bases from V and 4 bases from J, with 12 bases between. The germline V gene has CDR1 KGHSH and CDR2 LQKENI. The CDR3 sequence: CASSWDEGTEAFF. The CDR3 coding sequence is TGTGCCAGCTCCTGGGACGAAGGCACTGAAGCTTTCTTT.

This clone appeared once. This chain links TRBV28 with TRBJ2-1; either TRBD1 or TRBD2 may supply D (5 bases each). Germline-derived CDR1 and CDR2 are MDHEN and SYDVKM. V lost 3 bases and J lost 6, with 15 bases in between. This CDR3 is built from 15 residues. CDR3 in DNA: TGTGCCAGCAGTTTTTTTGAGCGTGGGGGCAATGAGCAGTTCTTC. Translation gives CASSFFERGGNEQFF.

J is TRBJ1-3 and V is TRBV7-8; D remains ambiguous. The V and J ends lost 5 bases and 2 bases respectively, with 13 bases between them. The CDR3 extends over 15 amino acids. Per the germline V gene, CDR1 is SGHVS and CDR2 is FQNEAQ. In DNA form, the CDR3 reads TGTGCCAGCAGCGCAACCGCACCTACTGGAAACACCATATATTTT. Its protein is CASSATAPTGNTIYF.

The rearrangement uses TRBV6-5 and TRBJ1-1; 8 bases line up with TRBD1. CDR1 MNHEY and CDR2 SVGAGI come from the germline V gene. The CDR3 is made up of 15 amino acids. V trimming: 6 bases; J trimming: 1 base; junction bases outside the gene matches: 7. The CDR3, as DNA: TGTGCCAGCAGGGGAACAGGGGGGGGGAACACTGAAGCTTTCTTT. Amino acid sequence: CASRGTGGGNTEAFF.

The V gene is TRBV25-1, the J gene TRBJ2-7; D gene unclear. This CDR3 is 11 amino acids long. V lost 8 bases to trimming and J lost 2 bases, with 7 bases between them. In germline, CDR1 is MGHDK, CDR2 SYGVNS. The CDR3 region is CASGFTYEQYF. CDR3 coding DNA: TGTGCCAGCGGATTCACCTACGAGCAGTACTTC.

The V gene is TRBV19, the J gene TRBJ2-2; 13 positions agree with TRBD2. The CDR3 runs to 15 residues. From germline, CDR1 is LNHDA and CDR2 SQIVND (reference sequence). V gave up 4 bases and J gave up 5 bases; unmatched junction bases: 1. DNA of the CDR3: TGTGCCAGTAGTAAGGGACTAGCGGGGACCGGGGAGCTGTTTTTT. This encodes CASSKGLAGTGELFF. Complete variable domain (other parts from reference TRBV19 and TRBJ2-2): DGGITQSPKYLFRKEGQNVTLSCEQNLNHDAMYWYRQDPGQGLRLIYYSQIVNDFQKGDIAEGYSVSREKKESFPLTVTSAQKNPTAFYLCASSKGLAGTGELFFGEGSRLTVL.

V gene TRBV7-9 combines with J gene TRBJ1-2, with D uncertain. The CDR3 covers 14 residues. Looked up from germline, CDR1 is SEHNR and CDR2 is FQNEAQ (reference sequence). V lost 1 base to trimming and J lost 5 bases, with 11 bases between them. CDR3 residues: CASSLGPEFYGYTF. The CDR3 nucleotides are TGTGCCAGCAGCTTAGGGCCCGAATTTTATGGCTACACCTTC.

The chain is built from TRBV10-1 and TRBJ2-1; perhaps TRBD2 as D (5 bases). The V gene lost 0 bases and the J gene lost 3 bases, with 9 bases spanning the gap. The CDR3 totals 15 residues. Germline V gene sequence: CDR1 WNHNN, CDR2 SYGVQD (reference sequence). The CDR3 sequence is CASSESRAGYNEQFF. CDR3 nucleotide sequence: TGCGCCAGCAGTGAGTCGAGGGCCGGCTACAATGAGCAGTTCTTC.

The V and J genes are TRBV7-9 and TRBJ1-2; possible D gene TRBD1, 6 bases. Between the trimmed V and J ends, which lost 4 bases and 8 bases, there was a span of 14 bases. Germline CDR1 and CDR2: SEHNR and FQNEAQ (reference sequence). The CDR3 extends over 13 amino acids. The CDR3 protein is CASSSRGRGGYTF. DNA of the CDR3: TGTGCCAGCAGCTCCAGGGGCCGGGGCGGCTACACCTTC.

The chain combines TRBV30 with TRBJ2-5; D not certain. There are 12 residues in the CDR3. V was shortened by 8 bases and J by 1 base, with 11 bases between the two germline ends. Germline lookup yields CDR1 GTSNPN and CDR2 SVGIG (reference sequence). CDR3: CATSWAQETQYF. CDR3 nucleotide sequence: TGTGCCACGTCCTGGGCCCAAGAGACCCAGTACTTC.

The chain joins TRBV15 to TRBJ2-7, with 8 bases lining up with TRBD2. CDR1 and CDR2 (germline): LNHNV, YYDKDF (reference sequence). V was clipped by 0 bases and J by 2 bases; unmatched bases: 3. This CDR3 is 15 amino acids long. CDR3 sequence: CATSREGGRTYEQYF. For the CDR3, the DNA is TGTGCCACCAGCAGAGAGGGCGGGAGGACCTACGAGCAGTACTTC.

The rearrangement joins TRBV5-1 to TRBJ1-5; 8 positions match TRBD1. The germline V gene has CDR1 SGHRS and CDR2 YFSETQ. The V segment lost 3 bases and the J segment 0 bases; nucleotides outside the gene matches: 2. The CDR3 has 15 residues. For the CDR3, the DNA is TGCGCCAGCAGCTGGGGACAGGATAGCAATCAGCCCCAGCATTTT. As protein: CASSWGQDSNQPQHF. Full variable domain (remainder filled in from reference TRBV5-1 and TRBJ1-5): KAGVTQTPRYLIKTRGQQVTLSCSPISGHRSVSWYQQTPGQGLQFLFEYFSETQRNKGNFPGRFSGRQFSNSRSEMNVSTLELGDSALYLCASSWGQDSNQPQHFGDGTRLSIL.